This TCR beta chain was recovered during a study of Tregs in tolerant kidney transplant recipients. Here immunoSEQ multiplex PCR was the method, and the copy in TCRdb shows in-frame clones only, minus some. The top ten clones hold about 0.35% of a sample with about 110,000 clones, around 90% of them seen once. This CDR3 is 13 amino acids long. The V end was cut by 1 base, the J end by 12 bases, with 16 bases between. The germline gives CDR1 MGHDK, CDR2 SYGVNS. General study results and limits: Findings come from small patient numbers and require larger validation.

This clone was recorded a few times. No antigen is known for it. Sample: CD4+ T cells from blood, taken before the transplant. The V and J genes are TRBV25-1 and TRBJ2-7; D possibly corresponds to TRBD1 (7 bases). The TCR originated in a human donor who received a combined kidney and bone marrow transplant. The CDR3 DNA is TGTGCCAGCAGTGAATCGGACAGGTCGGAGGGGTACTTC. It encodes CASSESDRSEGYF.